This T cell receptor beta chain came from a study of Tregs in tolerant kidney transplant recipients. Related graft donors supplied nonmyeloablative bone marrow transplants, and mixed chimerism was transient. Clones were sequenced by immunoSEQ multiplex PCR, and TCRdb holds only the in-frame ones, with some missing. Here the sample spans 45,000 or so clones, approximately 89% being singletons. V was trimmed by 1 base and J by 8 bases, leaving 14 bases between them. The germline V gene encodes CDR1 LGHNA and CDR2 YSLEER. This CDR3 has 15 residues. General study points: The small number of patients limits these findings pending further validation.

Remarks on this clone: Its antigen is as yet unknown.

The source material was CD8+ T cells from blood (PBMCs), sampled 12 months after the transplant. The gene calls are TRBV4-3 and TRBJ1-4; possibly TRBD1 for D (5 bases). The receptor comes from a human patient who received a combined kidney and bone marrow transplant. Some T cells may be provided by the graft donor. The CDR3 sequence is CASSQGGRGKEKLFF. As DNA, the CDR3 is TGCGCCAGCAGCCAAGGTGGTAGGGGAAAAGAAAAACTGTTTTTT.